This T cell receptor beta chain was found in a study of vaccination effects on CD4 cells after COVID-19. Study findings and constraints: Cross-reactivity toward common cold coronaviruses was confined to only 1 of 255 vaccine-induced clones in healthy vaccinees. Long after vaccination, the clones induced by infection and by vaccine shrank markedly in size.

This CDR3 comprises 13 residues. Between the trimmed V and J ends, which lost 4 bases and 14 bases, there was a span of 18 bases. CDR1 is SEHNR, CDR2 FQNEAQ, per germline (reference sequence). Antigen-specific CD4+ T cells expanded by the ViraFEST assay with viral peptide pools were then sequenced. Cultured cells yielded isolated CD4+ T cells after less than 11 days. BNT162b2 vaccine or mRNA-1273 vaccine was given to participants in two doses. Absence of prior SARS-CoV-2 infection characterized the vaccine recipients, who showed negative nucleocapsid antibodies. TCRdb's copy holds only in-frame clones and misses some; the assay was immunoSEQ multiplex PCR. The table records under 80,000 clones, around three quarters of them present only once. A word on this clone: Its specificity is unknown.

Sequencing was performed on CD4+ T cells from PBMCs cultured with HCoV-229E spike peptides, taken after COVID-19 vaccination. V and J are TRBV7-9 and TRBJ2-1; D is possibly TRBD1 or TRBD2 (7 bases each). This clonotype was obtained from a human donor who received a COVID-19 vaccine. CDR3 sequence: CASSSQGGPGKFF. In DNA form, the CDR3 reads TGTGCCAGCAGCTCCCAGGGGGGGCCGGGGAAGTTCTTC.